This T cell receptor beta chain is from a study of cytomegalovirus exposure and HLA in healthy donors. Participants comprised healthy donors of bone marrow. This clone was seen once. The CDR3 contains 13 residues. CDR1 MNHNY and CDR2 SVGAGI come from the germline V gene (reference sequence). Deletions cut 0 bases from V and 1 base from J, with 3 bases between. 60 Vbeta and 13 Jbeta primers were used in PCR. Method: immunoSEQ multiplex PCR; TCRdb's copy keeps in-frame clones and lacks some. The sample holds about 150,000 clones, about 74% seen once. The J gene is TRBJ1-1, the V gene TRBV6-6; no clear D gene. Material: PBMCs. This sequence originates from a middle-aged woman in good health and CMV-seronegative. As DNA, the CDR3 is TGTGCCAGCAGTTACTCCTCGAACACTGAAGCTTTCTTT. Translation gives CASSYSSNTEAFF.